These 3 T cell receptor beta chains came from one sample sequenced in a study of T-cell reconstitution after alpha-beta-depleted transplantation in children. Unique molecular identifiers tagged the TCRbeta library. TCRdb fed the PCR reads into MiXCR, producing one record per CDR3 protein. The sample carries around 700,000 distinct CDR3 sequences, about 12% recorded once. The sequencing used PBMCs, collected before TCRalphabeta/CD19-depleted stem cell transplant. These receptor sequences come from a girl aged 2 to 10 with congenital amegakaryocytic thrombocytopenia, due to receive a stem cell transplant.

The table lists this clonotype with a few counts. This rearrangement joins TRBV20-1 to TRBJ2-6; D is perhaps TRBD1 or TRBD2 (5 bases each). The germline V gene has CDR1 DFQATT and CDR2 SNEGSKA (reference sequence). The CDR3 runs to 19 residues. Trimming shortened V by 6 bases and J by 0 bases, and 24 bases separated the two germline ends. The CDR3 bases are TGCAGTGCGAGGGGTTTCTCAAGGACTGTCAGCTCTGGGGCCAACGTCCTGACTTTC. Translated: CSARGFSRTVSSGANVLTF.

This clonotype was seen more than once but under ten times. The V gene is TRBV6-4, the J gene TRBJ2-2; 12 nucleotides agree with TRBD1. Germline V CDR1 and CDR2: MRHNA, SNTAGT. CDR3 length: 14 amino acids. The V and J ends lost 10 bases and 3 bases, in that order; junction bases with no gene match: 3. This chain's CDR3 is CATRDRGHTGELFF. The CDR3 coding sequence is TGTGCCACCCGGGACAGGGGGCACACCGGGGAGCTGTTTTTT.

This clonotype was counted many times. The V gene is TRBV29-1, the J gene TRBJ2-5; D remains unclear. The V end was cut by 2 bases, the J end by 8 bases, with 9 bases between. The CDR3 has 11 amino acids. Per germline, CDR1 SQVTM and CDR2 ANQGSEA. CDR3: CSVETDQTQYF. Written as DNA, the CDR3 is TGCAGCGTTGAAACGGATCAAACCCAGTACTTC.